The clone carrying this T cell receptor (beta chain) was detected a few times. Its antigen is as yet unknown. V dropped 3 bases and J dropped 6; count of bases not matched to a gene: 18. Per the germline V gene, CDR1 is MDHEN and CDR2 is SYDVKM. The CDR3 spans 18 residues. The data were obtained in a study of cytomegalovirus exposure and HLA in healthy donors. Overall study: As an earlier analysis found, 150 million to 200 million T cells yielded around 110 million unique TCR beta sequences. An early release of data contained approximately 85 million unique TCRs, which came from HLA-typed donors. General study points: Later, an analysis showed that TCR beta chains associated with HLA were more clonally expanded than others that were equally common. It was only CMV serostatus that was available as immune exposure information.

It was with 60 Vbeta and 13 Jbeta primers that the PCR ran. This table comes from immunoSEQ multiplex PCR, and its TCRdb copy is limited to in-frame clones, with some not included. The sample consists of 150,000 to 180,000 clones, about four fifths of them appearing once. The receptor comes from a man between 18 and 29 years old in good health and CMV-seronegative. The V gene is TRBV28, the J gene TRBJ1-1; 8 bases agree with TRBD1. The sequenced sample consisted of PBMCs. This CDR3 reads CASSFFRGRGRTKAEAFF. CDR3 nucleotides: TGTGCCAGCAGTTTTTTCCGTGGCAGGGGGCGGACGAAGGCTGAAGCTTTCTTT.